The clone carrying this TCR beta chain turned up a few times. The data were taken from a study of T-cell memory formation after mild COVID-19. Trimming cost V 5 bases and J 7 bases; bases outside gene matches: 14. Germline V gene lookup returns CDR1 MNHEY and CDR2 SVGEGT. The CDR3 spans 15 residues. From the 5' RACE reads, TCRdb called clonotypes with MiXCR, one entry per CDR3 protein. The table lists approximately 290,000 distinct CDR3 sequences, more than 15% of them singletons. The sequenced sample was PBMCs or a T cell subset sorted from them (not recorded which). This chain links TRBV6-2 or TRBV6-3 with TRBJ2-7, with TRBD2 matching over 7 bases. This TCR derives from a man in his late teens or twenties who had mild COVID-19 (a few samples of this study predate the infection). Cell type and time point are not known. The CDR3 sequence is CASSPRGRASREQYF. The CDR3 bases are TGTGCCAGCAGTCCACGAGGGAGGGCGTCTAGAGAGCAGTACTTC.